This passage covers 27 T cell receptor beta chains from one sample sequenced in a study of identical twins. From the 5' RACE reads, TCRdb called clonotypes with MiXCR, one entry per CDR3 protein. There are under 250,000 distinct CDR3 sequences in the sample; 7% to 8.5% occur only once, and around 5% lies in the top ten. This sample also appeared in a second study, on yellow fever vaccine responses in identical twins.

The sample taken for sequencing was CD8+ T cells sorted from blood. These receptors all stem from a woman aged 18 to 35 in good health.

This chain joins TRBV9 and TRBJ2-7; 10 nucleotides match TRBD2. The CDR3 sequence is 17 residues long. With V trimmed by 1 base and J by 5 bases, 12 bases remained unmatched. Germline lookup yields CDR1 SGDLS and CDR2 YYNGEE. In nucleotides, the CDR3 is TGTGCCAGCAGCGTATTGGGGCTAGCGGGAGATCCGCACGAGCAGTACTTC. Its protein is CASSVLGLAGDPHEQYF.

This clonotype was recorded a few times. V is TRBV28 and J is TRBJ2-7; either TRBD1 or TRBD2 may fit D (5 bases each). V was trimmed by 3 bases and J by 3 bases, leaving 9 bases between them. The CDR3 loop spans 13 amino acids. Germline V CDR1 and CDR2: MDHEN, SYDVKM. CDR3 DNA sequence: TGTGCCAGCAGTTTTATGGGGGACTACGAGCAGTACTTC. Translation: CASSFMGDYEQYF.

The V gene is TRBV6-1, the J gene TRBJ2-1, with D hard to call. CDR3 length equals 14 residues. V lost 5 bases and J lost 6, with 14 bases in between. Germline CDR1 and CDR2: MNHNS and SASEGT. The CDR3 loop is CASSTPSFPNEQFF. The CDR3 DNA sequence: TGTGCCAGCAGTACCCCTTCCTTTCCCAATGAGCAGTTCTTC.

This clonotype was counted a few times. The genes are TRBV7-9 and TRBJ2-7; D is possibly TRBD2 (5 bases). Trimming removed 1 base from V and 8 bases from J, with 15 bases in between. From germline, CDR1 is SEHNR and CDR2 FQNEAQ (reference sequence). This CDR3 is 14 amino acids long. In nucleotides, the CDR3 is TGTGCCAGCAGCTTAGGAACCTCCGGAGGTCAGCAGTACTTC. Protein product: CASSLGTSGGQQYF.

This clonotype was recorded a few times. The rearrangement joins TRBV12-5 to TRBJ2-7; 7 nucleotides agree with TRBD2. Germline V gene sequence: CDR1 LGHNT, CDR2 FRNRAP. V shed 1 base, J shed 0 bases, and the junction held 0 bases outside the gene matches. This CDR3 contains 14 residues. The CDR3 DNA follows: TGTGCTAGTGGTTTGGGCGGGAGCTCCTACGAGCAGTACTTC. Translation: CASGLGGSSYEQYF.

This clonotype appeared a few times. The rearrangement joins TRBV3-1 to TRBJ2-1; 11 bases fit TRBD2. The CDR3 extends over 15 amino acids. With V trimmed by 6 bases and J by 9 bases, 10 bases remained unmatched. Germline CDR1 and CDR2: LGHDT and YNNKEL (reference sequence). The CDR3 region has the DNA TGTGCCAGCAGTCCCGGGACTAGCGGAAATAGTGAGCAGTTCTTC. Amino acids: CASSPGTSGNSEQFF.

This clonotype was recorded a few times. Sequence at one end of the junction differs from germline and may be a read error. The chain combines TRBV7-9 with TRBJ1-1; D ambiguous. CDR1 is SEHNR, CDR2 FQNEAQ, per germline (reference sequence). The CDR3 totals 14 residues. This CDR3 is CASSRIAVKTEAFF. The CDR3 nucleotides read TGTGCCAGCAGCCGAATTGCGGTGAAGACTGAAGCTTTCTTT.

This clonotype was seen more than once but under ten times. The gene calls are TRBV7-9 and TRBJ2-5; D is unclear. The CDR3 spans 13 residues. Germline lookup yields CDR1 SEHNR and CDR2 FQNEAQ (reference sequence). Trimming took off 1 base at V and 2 bases at J, with 5 bases between the two ends. The DNA of the CDR3 is TGTGCCAGCAGCTTAGTAGAACAAGAGACCCAGTACTTC. It translates to CASSLVEQETQYF.

The chain has TRBV28 and TRBJ1-6; a weak D match, TRBD1 (6 bases). The CDR3 covers 12 residues. The V gene lost 5 bases and the J gene lost 14 bases, with 13 bases spanning the gap. Germline V gene data show CDR1 as MDHEN and CDR2 as SYDVKM. CDR3 protein: CASSRGGVTLHF. CDR3 nucleotides: TGTGCCAGCAGTAGGGGGGGGGTTACCCTCCACTTT. The full variable domain, rest sourced from reference TRBV28 and TRBJ1-6, is DVKVTQSSRYLVKRTGEKVFLECVQDMDHENMFWYRQDPGLGLRLIYFSYDVKMKEKGDIPEGYSVSREKKERFSLILESASTNQTSMYLCASSRGGVTLHFGNGTRLTVT.

This clonotype was picked up many times. V and J are TRBV9 and TRBJ2-3; 11 bases align to TRBD2. CDR3 length equals 15 residues. The germline gives CDR1 SGDLS, CDR2 YYNGEE. The V gene end was trimmed by 5 bases and the J gene end by 5 bases; junction bases not matched to a gene: 7. CDR3 sequence: CASRDSGGARDTQYF. The CDR3 coding sequence is TGTGCCAGCAGGGATAGCGGGGGGGCCCGAGATACGCAGTATTTT.

This chain links TRBV24-1 with TRBJ2-3; 7 nucleotides agree with TRBD2. This CDR3 is 15 amino acids long. CDR1 is KGHDR and CDR2 is SFDVKD in the germline V gene. V dropped 5 bases and J dropped 2; count of bases not matched to a gene: 6. The CDR3 region is CATSGGGVTTDTQYF. The CDR3 coding sequence is TGTGCCACCAGTGGGGGGGGGGTGACCACAGATACGCAGTATTTT.

The table lists this clonotype with many counts. J is TRBJ2-1 and V is TRBV12-3 or TRBV12-4; D gene unclear. The V gene lost 5 bases and the J gene lost 7 bases, with 6 bases spanning the gap. The CDR3 has 11 residues. CDR3 sequence (DNA): TGTGCCAGCAGTCTTCTAAATGAGCAGTTCTTC. This encodes CASSLLNEQFF.

This clonotype was seen ten or more times. The chain has TRBV20-1 and TRBJ1-1; tentatively, D is TRBD1 (6 bases). CDR1 is DFQATT, CDR2 SNEGSKA, per germline (reference sequence). Trimming removed 2 bases at V and 1 base at J, with 11 bases between. The CDR3 runs to 14 residues. CDR3 loop: CSARTRGTNTEAFF. The DNA for the CDR3 is TGCAGTGCTAGAACCAGGGGTACGAACACTGAAGCTTTCTTT.

The rearrangement uses TRBV7-9 and TRBJ2-7; no clear D. The germline V gene has CDR1 SEHNR and CDR2 FQNEAQ (reference sequence). The CDR3 is made up of 15 amino acids. V was clipped by 1 base and J by 0 bases, with 10 bases between them. Here the CDR3 DNA reads TGTGCCAGCAGCTTAGTGGACGGTATCTCCTACGAGCAGTACGTC. Translation gives CASSLVDGISYEQYV.

This clonotype has at least ten counts. This sequence joins TRBV20-1 and TRBJ1-1; TRBD1 might be the D (5 bases). The germline V and J ends were trimmed by 0 bases and 5 bases, with 13 bases remaining between them. The CDR3 sequence is 14 residues long. Germline V CDR1 and CDR2: DFQATT, SNEGSKA (reference sequence). The CDR3: CSARDLQGDTEAFF. CDR3 sequence (DNA): TGCAGTGCTAGAGATCTCCAGGGTGATACTGAAGCTTTCTTT.

This clonotype has only a few counts. The V call is TRBV2, the J call TRBJ2-3; 10 positions agree with TRBD1. The J segment lost 7 bases and the V segment lost 0 bases, leaving 7 bases of the junction unmatched. Germline values: CDR1 SNHLY, CDR2 FYNNEI. The CDR3 has 16 amino acids. CDR3 loop: CASSEAEGQGGHTQYF. In DNA, the CDR3 is TGTGCCAGCAGTGAAGCGGAAGGACAGGGGGGACATACGCAGTATTTT.

This clonotype occurred many times. V usage is TRBV7-2 and J usage is TRBJ1-1, with unresolved D. The V end was cut by 3 bases, the J end by 1 base, with 12 bases between. CDR1 SGHTA and CDR2 FQGNSA come from the germline V gene. This CDR3 has 15 residues. The CDR3 nucleotides read TGTGCCAGCAGCTTTCTATGGGATCAGAACACTGAAGCTTTCTTT. Translating gives CASSFLWDQNTEAFF.

This clonotype was seen a handful of times. A read error may produce the germline difference seen at one junction end. The rearrangement joins TRBV15 to TRBJ1-1, with TRBD1 as a possible D gene (6 bases). Germline assignment: CDR1 LNHNV and CDR2 YYDKDF (reference sequence). The CDR3 totals 15 residues. CDR3 sequence: CATSGDSVGGTEAFF. CDR3 coding DNA: TGTGCCACCAGCGGAGACAGCGTAGGGGGCACTGAAGCTTTCTTT.

The chain joins TRBV28 to TRBJ2-1; D gene unclear. Looked up from germline, CDR1 is MDHEN and CDR2 is SYDVKM. This CDR3 is built from 14 residues. Trimming cost V 3 bases and J 3 bases, with 9 bases left between them. CDR3 sequence: CASSLMGIYNEQFF. CDR3 bases: TGTGCCAGCAGTTTGATGGGTATCTACAATGAGCAGTTCTTC.

This clonotype has just a few counts. CDR3 protein: CASSSPGQGTDTQYF. The CDR3, as DNA: TGTGCCAGCAGTTCCCCGGGACAGGGCACAGATACGCAGTATTTT. This chain uses TRBV12-3 or TRBV12-4 with TRBJ2-3, with 8 positions matching TRBD1. The CDR3 has 15 amino acids. V was clipped by 4 bases and J by 1 base; unmatched bases: 4.

The sample holds many counts of this clonotype. The V and J genes are TRBV29-1 and TRBJ2-3; no clear D gene. The V end lost 5 bases, the J end lost 7 bases, and 13 bases lay between the germline ends. The germline V gene has CDR1 SQVTM and CDR2 ANQGSEA. The length of the CDR3 is 12 residues. CDR3 DNA: TGCAGCGTTCCGTACGGATCGAATACGCAGTATTTT. This gives the protein CSVPYGSNTQYF.

This clonotype was seen a few times. The rearrangement joins TRBV12-3 or TRBV12-4 to TRBJ2-3; no definite D call. This CDR3 has 13 residues. V lost 3 bases and J 6 bases, leaving 10 bases between the germline ends. The CDR3 loop is CASSLGVSDTQYF. For the CDR3, the DNA is TGTGCCAGCAGTTTGGGTGTGTCGGATACGCAGTATTTT.

The J gene is TRBJ2-4, the V gene TRBV7-9; TRBD2 is a possible D gene (6 bases). The CDR3 is made up of 17 amino acids. V was trimmed by 4 bases and J by 5 bases, leaving 21 bases between them. Germline V gives CDR1 SEHNR, CDR2 FQNEAQ (reference sequence). The CDR3 loop reads CASSSGVERGVQNIQYF. The CDR3 DNA is TGTGCCAGCAGCTCGGGGGTGGAGCGAGGTGTCCAAAACATTCAGTACTTC.

The chain has TRBV28 and TRBJ1-1; D might be TRBD1 (5 bases). Trimming removed 5 bases from V and 0 bases from J, with 13 bases in between. CDR3 length: 15 residues. Germline values: CDR1 MDHEN, CDR2 SYDVKM. CDR3 DNA: TGTGCCAGCAGTCCCTGGGGGGGAATGAACACTGAAGCTTTCTTT. It translates to CASSPWGGMNTEAFF.

This clonotype has a count of ten or more. The chain links TRBV11-3 to TRBJ2-1, with D uncertain. Trimming removed 7 bases from V and 1 base from J, with 5 bases in between. The CDR3 covers 12 residues. CDR1 is SGHNT and CDR2 is YENEEA in the germline V gene. CDR3 amino acids: CASTGSYNEQFF. The CDR3 region has the DNA TGTGCCAGCACCGGTTCCTACAATGAGCAGTTCTTC.

This clonotype occurred a few times. This chain uses TRBV12-3 or TRBV12-4 with TRBJ2-1, with a possible D match to TRBD1 (5 bases). The CDR3 is made up of 14 amino acids. V was shortened by 4 bases and J by 3 bases, with 10 bases between the two germline ends. DNA for the CDR3: TGTGCCAGCAGTTATTTAGGGGACTACAATGAGCAGTTCTTC. This translates into CASSYLGDYNEQFF.

Many counts were recorded for this clonotype. The chain employs TRBV2 and TRBJ2-2, with 8 bases matching TRBD1. Germline CDR1 SNHLY, CDR2 FYNNEI. The V and J ends lost 1 base and 1 base, in that order; junction bases with no gene match: 14. The CDR3 covers 20 residues. In DNA form, the CDR3 reads TGTGCCAGCAGTGAAGAATCGAGGCAGGGGGCGCGGAGGAACACCGGGGAGCTGTTTTTT. Its translation is CASSEESRQGARRNTGELFF.